The 31 T cell receptor beta chains in this list originate from one sample, sequenced in a study of cytomegalovirus exposure and HLA in healthy donors. The PCR employed 60 Vbeta primers together with 13 Jbeta primers. The table came from immunoSEQ multiplex PCR; TCRdb's copy has only in-frame clones and leaves some out. This table has approximately 100,000 clones, roughly 81% appearing once. The sample consisted of PBMCs. These receptors were taken from a man aged 35-49 years in good health and CMV-seronegative.

This chain uses TRBV18 with TRBJ2-2; a possible D gene is TRBD2 (5 bases). The CDR3 has 15 residues. Trimming stripped 5 bases from V and 0 bases from J, with 10 bases between. CDR1 and CDR2 (germline): KGHSH, LQKENI. CDR3 nucleotides: TGTGCCAGCTCATTGGCTAGCCCGAACACCGGGGAGCTGTTTTTT. This codes for CASSLASPNTGELFF.

Here the CDR3 DNA reads TGTGCCAGCATTATAACAGGGGGCGGTGGAAACACCATATATTTT. It translates to CASIITGGGGNTIYF. The chain has TRBV6-1 and TRBJ1-3, with 9 bases fitting TRBD1. Germline CDR1 is MNHNS and CDR2 is SASEGT. After removal of 7 bases from V and 3 bases from J, the junction contained 7 bases not matched to a gene. CDR3 size: 15 residues.

This chain joins TRBV11-2 and TRBJ1-2; D is unclear. Germline-derived CDR1 and CDR2 are SGHAT and FQNNGV. V lost 5 bases to trimming and J lost 5 bases, with 21 bases between them. This CDR3 region has 16 residues. CDR3 residues: CASSPPTDGKGYGYTF. The CDR3 DNA follows: TGTGCCAGCAGCCCCCCAACTGACGGGAAAGGGTATGGCTACACCTTC.

CDR3 protein: CASSMGQSNQPQHF. As DNA, the CDR3 is TGTGCCAGCAGCATGGGACAGAGCAATCAGCCCCAGCATTTT. The V call is TRBV5-8, the J call TRBJ1-5; TRBD1 matches 7 bases. The germline gives CDR1 SGHTS, CDR2 YDEGEE. The CDR3 consists of 14 residues. Germline trimming cut 4 bases from V and 1 base from J; bases unmatched to any gene: 2.

The table lists this clone with a few counts. V is TRBV28 and J is TRBJ1-3, with a weak D call TRBD1 (5 bases). There are 17 residues in the CDR3. Germline V gene lookup returns CDR1 MDHEN and CDR2 SYDVKM. Trimming pared 2 bases from V and 3 bases from J, leaving 17 bases between. CDR3 DNA sequence: TGTGCCAGCAGTTTAAGCCCCCCAGGGTTTTATGGAAACACCATATATTTT. It is translated as CASSLSPPGFYGNTIYF. Based on the CDR3 plus reference TRBV28 and TRBJ1-3, the full variable domain is DVKVTQSSRYLVKRTGEKVFLECVQDMDHENMFWYRQDPGLGLRLIYFSYDVKMKEKGDIPEGYSVSREKKERFSLILESASTNQTSMYLCASSLSPPGFYGNTIYFGEGSWLTVV.

This chain links TRBV9 with TRBJ2-5; D is perhaps TRBD2 (7 bases). Trimming cost V 7 bases and J 2 bases, with 18 bases left between them. The CDR3 runs 15 residues. The germline V gene has CDR1 SGDLS and CDR2 YYNGEE. CDR3 amino acids: CASGRGATLQETQYF. The CDR3 DNA sequence: TGTGCCAGCGGGAGGGGGGCAACACTTCAAGAGACCCAGTACTTC.

J is TRBJ2-3 and V is TRBV6-6, with 7 positions matching TRBD2. Germline V gene data show CDR1 as MNHNY and CDR2 as SVGAGI (reference sequence). Germline trimming cut 6 bases from V and 3 bases from J; bases unmatched to any gene: 6. This CDR3 has 14 amino acids. In DNA, the CDR3 is TGTGCCAGCAGGGGGGAGGGATTGACAGATACGCAGTATTTT. Translating it yields CASRGEGLTDTQYF.

The CDR3 nucleotides are TGTGCCATCTCAAAGGGGGCCGGATCTAGCAATCAGCCCCAGCATTTT. Translated, it gives CAISKGAGSSNQPQHF. The chain combines TRBV10-3 with TRBJ1-5; TRBD1 matches 7 bases. The CDR3 runs 16 residues. The ends lost 8 bases at V and 0 bases at J; junction bases unmatched: 10. Germline V gene lookup returns CDR1 ENHRY and CDR2 SYGVKD.

This rearrangement joins TRBV10-3 to TRBJ1-6, with 7 bases identical to TRBD1. V lost 2 bases and J lost 7; bases outside the gene matches: 8. CDR1 ENHRY and CDR2 SYGVKD come from the germline V gene. The CDR3 loop spans 16 amino acids. CDR3 nucleotide sequence: TGTGCCATCAGTGAGGGAGGGGGACAGATAAATTCACCCCTCCACTTT. Protein: CAISEGGGQINSPLHF.

V is TRBV6-5 and J is TRBJ2-2; 11 bases line up with TRBD2. The CDR3 totals 15 residues. From germline, CDR1 is MNHEY and CDR2 SVGAGI. J was trimmed by 5 bases and V by 2 bases; bases with no gene match: 1. The DNA of the CDR3 is TGTGCCAGCAGTTACGGACTAGCGGGTACCGGGGAGCTGTTTTTT. It translates to CASSYGLAGTGELFF.

V gene TRBV6-1 combines with J gene TRBJ1-4; D perhaps matches TRBD1 (6 bases). Germline-derived CDR1 and CDR2 are MNHNS and SASEGT. This CDR3 is built from 13 residues. The V and J ends lost 6 bases and 4 bases respectively, with 9 bases between them. The DNA of the CDR3 is TGTGCCAGCAGGAACAGGGTTAATGAAAAACTGTTTTTT. This sequence encodes CASRNRVNEKLFF.

The genes are TRBV5-1 and TRBJ2-2, with 10 bases lining up with TRBD1. Germline lookup yields CDR1 SGHRS and CDR2 YFSETQ. The CDR3 consists of 16 residues. J lost 2 bases, V lost 4 bases, and 5 bases had no gene match. In DNA, the CDR3 is TGCGCCAGCAGCCGGGACAGGGGAACCAACACCGGGGAGCTGTTTTTT. Protein product: CASSRDRGTNTGELFF.

The chain employs TRBV6-1 and TRBJ2-7; no reliable D call. Germline CDR1 is MNHNS and CDR2 is SASEGT. This CDR3 spans 18 amino acids. Trimming removed 4 bases at V and 0 bases at J, with 22 bases between. CDR3 sequence (DNA): TGTGCCAGCAGTGCACGGAGAGCCTCGCACTTGACCTCCTACGAGCAGTACTTC. This gives the protein CASSARRASHLTSYEQYF.

The rearrangement uses TRBV2 and TRBJ1-4, with 10 bases aligning to TRBD1. Per the germline V gene, CDR1 is SNHLY and CDR2 is FYNNEI. This CDR3 has 14 amino acids. Trimming cost V 6 bases and J 5 bases; bases outside gene matches: 3. The CDR3 nucleotides are TGTGCCAGCAGACGGACAGGGGGGAATGAAAAACTGTTTTTT. Protein: CASRRTGGNEKLFF.

This clone was seen just once. This rearrangement joins TRBV2 to TRBJ2-7; a possible D gene is TRBD1 (5 bases). Trimming cost V 2 bases and J 1 base, with 12 bases left between them. The CDR3 is 15 amino acids. Germline V gene sequence: CDR1 SNHLY, CDR2 FYNNEI. This CDR3 reads CASSEIRVRSYEQYF. CDR3 sequence (DNA): TGTGCCAGCAGTGAAATCAGGGTGAGGTCCTACGAGCAGTACTTC.

The J gene is TRBJ2-2, the V gene TRBV12-5, with D possibly TRBD2 on 7 matching bases. Germline V gene data show CDR1 as LGHNT and CDR2 as FRNRAP. Deletions cut 8 bases from V and 3 bases from J, with 19 bases between. The length of the CDR3 is 16 residues. CDR3 DNA: TGTGCTAGTTGGGGGGGCGGGGGCCTGTACACCGGGGAGCTGTTTTTT. Translating it yields CASWGGGGLYTGELFF.

The V call is TRBV9, the J call TRBJ2-3; 7 positions match TRBD1. Trimming took 2 bases from V and 6 from J; bases not matched to a gene: 15. The length of the CDR3 is 17 residues. CDR1 and CDR2 (germline): SGDLS, YYNGEE. Here the CDR3 reads CASSVRQGSLGLDTQYF. The DNA for the CDR3 is TGTGCCAGCAGCGTCCGACAGGGTTCCTTGGGGTTGGATACGCAGTATTTT.

The V call is TRBV5-6, the J call TRBJ1-5; perhaps TRBD1 as D (6 bases). V shed 3 bases and J shed 4 bases, with 14 bases lying between them. This CDR3 has 15 residues. Germline lookup yields CDR1 SGHDT and CDR2 YYEEEE. CDR3 residues: CASSSTGSGNQPQHF. In DNA form, the CDR3 reads TGTGCCAGCAGCTCCACAGGGTCGGGTAATCAGCCCCAGCATTTT.

V and J are TRBV29-1 and TRBJ1-1, with D possibly being TRBD1 (6 bases). This CDR3 contains 15 residues. Trimming shortened V by 3 bases and J by 0 bases, and 14 bases separated the two germline ends. CDR1 is SQVTM and CDR2 is ANQGSEA in the germline V gene. The CDR3 DNA reads as TGCAGCGTTGACGGGCAGGGGATGATGAACACTGAAGCTTTCTTT. Its protein product is CSVDGQGMMNTEAFF.

The gene calls are TRBV10-3 and TRBJ2-1, with TRBD1 matching 8 bases. The V segment lost 11 bases and the J segment 8 bases; nucleotides outside the gene matches: 14. In germline, CDR1 is ENHRY, CDR2 SYGVKD. The CDR3 is 14 residues long. The CDR3 nucleotides read TGTGCCGCCGGACAGGGTATTGATTCCGATGAGCAGTTCTTC. It is translated as CAAGQGIDSDEQFF.

The rearrangement joins TRBV5-4 to TRBJ2-7; 11 bases align to TRBD2. The CDR3 totals 14 residues. CDR1 SGHNT and CDR2 YYREEE come from the germline V gene (reference sequence). Trimming at V came to 7 bases and at J to 6 bases, leaving 9 bases not matched to a gene. The CDR3 sequence is CASFSGGAFSEQYF. The CDR3, as DNA: TGTGCCAGCTTTAGCGGGGGGGCCTTCAGCGAGCAGTACTTC. The whole variable domain, remainder taken from reference TRBV5-4 and TRBJ2-7, is ETGVTQSPTHLIKTRGQQVTLRCSSQSGHNTVSWYQQALGQGPQFIFQYYREEENGRGNFPPRFSGLQFPNYSSELNVNALELDDSALYLCASFSGGAFSEQYFGPGTRLTVT.

This clone was observed once. The chain has TRBV29-1 and TRBJ2-7; 8 bases agree with TRBD1. V was clipped by 7 bases and J by 2 bases; unmatched bases: 10. Germline CDR1 and CDR2: SQVTM and ANQGSEA. This CDR3 comprises 14 residues. CDR3 DNA: TGCAGCGCCGCGGAAGGGGACAGGACCTACGAGCAGTACTTC. Encoded protein: CSAAEGDRTYEQYF.

V usage is TRBV2 and J usage is TRBJ2-5; TRBD1 aligns across 7 bases. Near its end, the DNA agrees better with TRBJ2-7, so the J call may be wrong. Germline CDR1 is SNHLY and CDR2 is FYNNEI. This CDR3 region has 13 residues. The CDR3 region is CAGQPGQPYEQYF. The CDR3 DNA follows: TGTGCCGGACAACCGGGACAGCCCTACGAGCAGTACTTC.

V usage is TRBV29-1 and J usage is TRBJ1-1; D is unresolved. The V gene lost 1 base and the J gene lost 0 bases, with 9 bases spanning the gap. The CDR3 has 14 residues. Germline loops: CDR1 SQVTM, CDR2 ANQGSEA. The CDR3 region is CSVEVVRLNTEAFF. CDR3 nucleotide sequence: TGCAGCGTTGAAGTAGTCAGGCTGAACACTGAAGCTTTCTTT. The full variable domain, with the rest looked up from reference TRBV29-1 and TRBJ1-1, is SAVISQKPSRDICQRGTSLTIQCQVDSQVTMMFWYRQQPGQSLTLIATANQGSEATYESGFVIDKFPISRPNLTFSTLTVSNMSPEDSSIYLCSVEVVRLNTEAFFGQGTRLTVV.

The sample holds one count of this clone. This chain uses TRBV7-2 with TRBJ1-1; tentatively, D is TRBD1 (6 bases). Germline V gene data show CDR1 as SGHTA and CDR2 as FQGNSA. The V end lost 4 bases, the J end lost 6 bases, and 12 bases lay between the germline ends. The CDR3 sequence is 13 residues long. CDR3 sequence reads: CASSYRQVAEAFF. The DNA for the CDR3 is TGTGCCAGCAGCTATCGACAGGTGGCTGAAGCTTTCTTT.

The chain employs TRBV6-6 and TRBJ2-3, with 11 bases aligning to TRBD1. Trimming at V came to 6 bases and at J to 5 bases, leaving 4 bases not matched to a gene. CDR1 is MNHNY, CDR2 SVGAGI, per germline (reference sequence). This CDR3 contains 14 residues. Here the CDR3 DNA reads TGTGCCAGCAGGGGACAGGGGGGTGTAGATACGCAGTATTTT. Translated: CASRGQGGVDTQYF.

V is TRBV2 and J is TRBJ2-1; D remains unclear. This CDR3 contains 15 residues. V dropped 7 bases and J dropped 0 bases, with 13 bases sitting between them. Germline CDR1 reads SNHLY; CDR2 reads FYNNEI. The CDR3 loop reads CASTQLRSSYNEQFF. The CDR3 DNA sequence: TGTGCCAGCACCCAACTGAGAAGCTCCTACAATGAGCAGTTCTTC.

The CDR3 loop is CAISESRQGETQYF. The CDR3 region has the DNA TGTGCCATCAGTGAGAGTCGACAGGGTGAGACCCAGTACTTC. J is TRBJ2-5 and V is TRBV10-3; 7 positions agree with TRBD1. J lost 5 bases, V lost 2 bases, and 5 bases had no gene match. The germline CDR1 and CDR2 sequences are ENHRY and SYGVKD. The CDR3 has 14 amino acids.

The CDR3 spells CASSAQRKETQYF. DNA for the CDR3: TGTGCCAGCAGTGCTCAGCGTAAAGAGACCCAGTACTTC. The chain has TRBV6-5 and TRBJ2-5; D gene uncertain. The CDR3 spans 13 residues. Germline-derived CDR1 and CDR2 are MNHEY and SVGAGI. The ends were cut back, 5 bases at V and 3 bases at J, with 10 bases in the middle.

The CDR3 bases are TGTGCCAGCAGTTTCCGCAGGGTGAATGGCTACACCTTC. Its protein is CASSFRRVNGYTF. The chain has TRBV28 and TRBJ1-2; D possibly corresponds to TRBD1 (5 bases). Trimming left V 3 bases short and J 6 bases short, with 11 bases between. CDR3 size: 13 residues. CDR1 MDHEN and CDR2 SYDVKM come from the germline V gene.

The count of this clone is one. The chain recombines TRBV6-5 with TRBJ1-1; the D is unclear. Germline V gives CDR1 MNHEY, CDR2 SVGAGI. The V and J ends lost 5 bases and 8 bases respectively, with 15 bases between them. The CDR3 has 13 residues. The CDR3 nucleotides read TGTGCCAGCAGTGAAACGGAGCGCAGCGAAGCTTTCTTT. Translated: CASSETERSEAFF.